The subject of this entry is one TCR beta chain. Its specificity is unknown. This CDR3 is 14 amino acids long. Trimming removed 5 bases at V and 0 bases at J, with 8 bases between. The germline CDR1 and CDR2 sequences are LNHNV and YYDKDF (reference sequence). Profiled with immunoSEQ multiplex PCR; TCRdb holds only in-frame clones, not every one. The sample includes about 79,000 clones, about nine tenths of them seen just once. Individuals having autoimmune disease history or systemic immunosuppression were not enrolled. The sample belongs to a study of OX40 agonist ivuxolimab in advanced cancers. Study summary: The study enrolled dose-escalation patients with hepatocellular carcinoma, melanoma, renal cell or head and neck cancer. Study-wide results and caveats: Antigen specificity remained undetermined for the expanded peripheral T cells.

This receptor was obtained from an adult with an advanced solid tumor such as melanoma, head and neck, liver or kidney cancer. This material consisted of CD4+ or CD8+ T cells sorted from blood, taken in a trial of the OX40 agonist ivuxolimab. The J gene is TRBJ1-5, the V gene TRBV15; TRBD1 might be the D (6 bases). CDR3 nucleotides: TGTGCCACCAGCTGGGGACATAGCAATCAGCCCCAGCATTTT. Translating gives CATSWGHSNQPQHF.